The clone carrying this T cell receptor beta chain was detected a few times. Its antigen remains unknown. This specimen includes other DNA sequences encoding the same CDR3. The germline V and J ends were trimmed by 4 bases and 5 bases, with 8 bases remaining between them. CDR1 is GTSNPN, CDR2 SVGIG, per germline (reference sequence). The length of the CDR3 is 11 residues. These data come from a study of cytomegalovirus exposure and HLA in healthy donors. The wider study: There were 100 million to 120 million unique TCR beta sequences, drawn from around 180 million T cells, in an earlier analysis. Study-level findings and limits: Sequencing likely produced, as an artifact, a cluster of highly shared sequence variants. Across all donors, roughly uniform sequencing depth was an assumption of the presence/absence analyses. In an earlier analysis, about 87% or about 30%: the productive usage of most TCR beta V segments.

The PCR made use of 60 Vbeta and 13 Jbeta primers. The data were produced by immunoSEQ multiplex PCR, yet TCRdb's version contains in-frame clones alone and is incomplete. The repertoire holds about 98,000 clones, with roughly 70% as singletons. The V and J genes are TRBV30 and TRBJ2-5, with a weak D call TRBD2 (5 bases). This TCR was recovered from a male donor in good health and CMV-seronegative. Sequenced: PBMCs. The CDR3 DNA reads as TGTGCCTGGACCCCGGGGGAGACCCAGTACTTC. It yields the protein CAWTPGETQYF. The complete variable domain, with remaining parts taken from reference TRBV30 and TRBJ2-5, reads SQTIHQWPATLVQPVGSPLSLECTVEGTSNPNLYWYRQAAGRGLQLLFYSVGIGQISSEVPQNLSASRPQDRQFILSSKKLLLSDSGFYLCAWTPGETQYFGPGTRLLVL.